This is a list of T cell receptor beta chains from one sample in a study of PD-1 blockade in mismatch repair-deficient tumors. The protocol was immunoSEQ multiplex PCR, while the TCRdb copy is restricted to in-frame clones and leaves out a portion. The sample contains roughly 130,000 clones, almost 90% of which appear only once. The starting material was peripheral blood, obtained 72 weeks after starting pembrolizumab. These receptors were obtained from an adult with mismatch repair-deficient cancer. Each CDR3 is given without its conserved first and last residue. Each record gives: V gene, CDR3 protein.

>TRBV6-5
ASTDINTQY
>TRBV5-1
ASSSGTSGRILSSYNEQF
>TRBV27
ASSPPPGGVGEQY
>TRBV7-9
ASSGRGPSYEQY
>TRBV4-1
ASSPSASSSYEQY
>TRBV9
ASSVGGDWGTHNEQF
>TRBV27
ASSFAASASYEQY
>TRBV13
ASSPHLDSFYGYT
>TRBV5-1
ASSLAGRGNQPQH
>TRBV5-6
ASSLGSGQGQETQY
>TRBV9
ASSEARLADNEQF
>TRBV5-1
ASSLDPVGYEQY
>TRBV13
ASSLSAGPNYEQY
>TRBV9
ASSRSLLPDNEQF
>TRBV19
ASSIQRGETQY
>TRBV7-2
ASSRQGQPQH
>TRBV28
ASSLRPGLANEQY
>TRBV6-6
ASSPQTSGTYNEQF
>TRBV19
ASSYPGQNTGELF
>TRBV11-3
ASSEGRTYYEQY
>TRBV6-5
ASSYSIFADTQY
>TRBV27
ASSLTGTGMSDTQY
>TRBV29-1
SVASSGLAGSELF
>TRBV4-3
ASSQEIAYEQY
>TRBV16
ASSQSGLRTDTQY
>TRBV10-3
AASRGDTEAF
>TRBV2
ASSEGVAGVWAGELF